These 21 T cell receptor beta chains originate from one sample sequenced in a study of cytomegalovirus exposure and HLA in healthy donors (dated by TCRdb to 2017 to 2019). Libraries came from the immunoSEQ multiplex PCR assay. For the multiplex PCR, a mixture combining 60 forward primers for TCR Vbeta segments and 13 reverse primers for TCR Jbeta segments was used. TCRdb carries this immuneACCESS record with in-frame sequences only. Its versions omit some clonotypes, under half of them owing to an unresolved V gene in the studies checked, with the rest unexplained. For this sample the table gives 210,000 or so clones, of which more than 75% were detected only once. 1% to 1.5% of the sample goes to the ten largest clones. Input material: PBMCs. Every receptor here comes from a human donor in good health.

This chain links TRBV7-9 with TRBJ2-3, with 14 bases lining up with TRBD2. The germline CDR1 and CDR2 sequences are SEHNR and FQNEAQ (reference sequence). The CDR3 has 16 amino acids. Trimming cost V 5 bases and J 5 bases; bases outside gene matches: 6. CDR3 sequence reads: CASSPLGTSGRDTQYF. The DNA of the CDR3 is TGTGCCAGCAGCCCCCTCGGGACTAGCGGGAGAGATACGCAGTATTTT. Full variable domain (remainder filled in from reference TRBV7-9 and TRBJ2-3): DTGVSQNPRHKITKRGQNVTFRCDPISEHNRLYWYRQTLGQGPEFLTYFQNEAQLEKSRLLSDRFSAERPKGSFSTLEIQRTEQGDSAMYLCASSPLGTSGRDTQYFGPGTRLTVL.

This chain connects TRBV19 to TRBJ2-6, with a possible D match to TRBD2 (6 bases). CDR3 length: 18 residues. V gave up 7 bases and J gave up 0 bases, with 19 bases separating them. Germline values: CDR1 LNHDA, CDR2 SQIVND (reference sequence). CDR3 loop: CASTPLGEATSGANVLTF. The CDR3 DNA sequence: TGTGCCAGTACCCCTTTGGGGGAGGCCACCTCTGGGGCCAACGTCCTGACTTTC.

CDR3 bases: TGTGCCAGCAGTGAAAGGCGCGGGCTTCCCGGGGAGCTGTTTTTT. Encoded protein: CASSERRGLPGELFF. The chain recombines TRBV6-1 with TRBJ2-2; perhaps TRBD2 as D (5 bases). This CDR3 has 15 amino acids. The ends were cut back, 2 bases at V and 6 bases at J, with 13 bases in the middle. The germline gives CDR1 MNHNS, CDR2 SASEGT.

The chain uses TRBV20-1 and TRBJ2-1; 7 bases agree with TRBD2. J lost 9 bases, V lost 5 bases, and 4 bases had no gene match. Germline values: CDR1 DFQATT, CDR2 SNEGSKA (reference sequence). CDR3 length equals 11 residues. The CDR3 sequence: CSAGLVSEQFF. The DNA of the CDR3 is TGCAGTGCTGGACTAGTAAGTGAGCAGTTCTTC.

V is TRBV28 and J is TRBJ1-1, with 7 nucleotides matching TRBD1. Trimming removed 5 bases from V and 1 base from J; junction bases left unmatched: 7. Germline assignment: CDR1 MDHEN and CDR2 SYDVKM. CDR3 size: 15 residues. The CDR3 sequence is CASSRTQGTNTEAFF. CDR3 in DNA: TGTGCCAGCAGTAGAACACAGGGGACGAACACTGAAGCTTTCTTT.

V and J are TRBV5-1 and TRBJ1-1; 7 bases agree with TRBD1. Germline CDR1 reads SGHRS; CDR2 reads YFSETQ. The J segment lost 0 bases and the V segment lost 7 bases, leaving 12 bases of the junction unmatched. The CDR3 sequence is 16 residues long. The CDR3 loop reads CASLRDSESLNTEAFF. The DNA of the CDR3 is TGCGCCAGCCTGAGGGACAGCGAAAGTTTGAACACTGAAGCTTTCTTT.

The genes are TRBV19 and TRBJ1-5; D possibly corresponds to TRBD1 (6 bases). Germline assignment: CDR1 LNHDA and CDR2 SQIVND (reference sequence). V was shortened by 7 bases and J by 0 bases, with 34 bases between the two germline ends. This CDR3 contains 22 residues. In DNA form, the CDR3 reads TGTGCCAGTAACCAAAAAGTGGGCAGGGGAAGCACTAGCGCTTATAGCAATCAGCCCCAGCATTTT. Its protein product is CASNQKVGRGSTSAYSNQPQHF.

The rearrangement joins TRBV27 to TRBJ2-3; possibly TRBD2 for D (6 bases). The length of the CDR3 is 18 residues. Germline loops: CDR1 MNHEY, CDR2 SMNVEV (reference sequence). The V end was cut by 2 bases, the J end by 4 bases, with 22 bases between. CDR3 DNA sequence: TGTGCCAGCAGTTTAAAGTGGCTTCGGGAGATAGTCCCAGATACGCAGTATTTT. Protein: CASSLKWLREIVPDTQYF.

V gene TRBV5-1 combines with J gene TRBJ2-2; 7 positions agree with TRBD1. This CDR3 is 15 amino acids long. Looked up from germline, CDR1 is SGHRS and CDR2 is YFSETQ. V dropped 3 bases and J dropped 4; count of bases not matched to a gene: 6. Here the CDR3 reads CASSSSGGTTGELFF. In DNA form, the CDR3 reads TGCGCCAGCAGCTCCTCAGGGGGAACCACCGGGGAGCTGTTTTTT.

The rearrangement links TRBV5-1 to TRBJ1-1; 10 bases are a match to TRBD1. CDR3 length equals 16 residues. V lost 5 bases, J lost 1 base, and 8 bases stayed unmatched. In germline, CDR1 is SGHRS, CDR2 YFSETQ. This CDR3 reads CASSRDRGRPNTEAFF. CDR3 coding DNA: TGCGCCAGCAGTCGGGACAGGGGTCGCCCGAACACTGAAGCTTTCTTT.

The V call is TRBV5-1, the J call TRBJ1-6, with TRBD1 matching 8 bases. Losses at the gene ends were 4 bases for V and 6 bases for J; bases not matched to a gene: 12. The germline gives CDR1 SGHRS, CDR2 YFSETQ. This CDR3 spans 17 amino acids. The CDR3 nucleotides read TGCGCCAGCAGCCGAGAACCGAGGACAGGGTTTAATTCACCCCTCCACTTT. It codes for CASSREPRTGFNSPLHF.

This chain uses TRBV28 with TRBJ2-3; 8 bases line up with TRBD2. The germline V gene encodes CDR1 MDHEN and CDR2 SYDVKM. The CDR3 extends over 14 amino acids. J was trimmed by 5 bases and V by 3 bases; bases with no gene match: 4. The CDR3 reads CASSFLAGIDTQYF. CDR3 bases: TGTGCCAGCAGTTTCCTAGCGGGTATAGATACGCAGTATTTT.

The chain employs TRBV4-2 and TRBJ2-7, with TRBD1 identical over 8 bases. V was clipped by 1 base and J by 0 bases; unmatched bases: 5. This CDR3 comprises 16 residues. CDR1 and CDR2 (germline): LGHNA, YNFKEQ. CDR3 sequence (DNA): TGTGCCAGCAGCCAAGGGGACAGGAAAAGCTCCTACGAGCAGTACTTC. Translated: CASSQGDRKSSYEQYF.

The V and J genes are TRBV7-3 and TRBJ2-3, with 10 bases fitting TRBD2. The V gene's germline CDR1 is SGHTA and CDR2 FQGTGA. Unmatched junction bases numbered 8, after V lost 6 bases and J lost 5 bases. This CDR3 is built from 15 residues. The CDR3 region is CASSRSGRAGDTQYF. The CDR3 region has the DNA TGTGCCAGCAGTAGAAGCGGGAGGGCCGGAGATACGCAGTATTTT.

The chain combines TRBV5-1 with TRBJ2-5; TRBD1 matches at 10 bases. From germline, CDR1 is SGHRS and CDR2 YFSETQ. The CDR3 has 13 residues. V trimming: 7 bases; J trimming: 4 bases; junction bases outside the gene matches: 4. The CDR3 here is CASLTGGGETQYF. CDR3 coding DNA: TGCGCCAGCCTGACAGGGGGCGGAGAGACCCAGTACTTC.

This chain connects TRBV4-1 to TRBJ1-6; TRBD1 might be the D (5 bases). The CDR3 consists of 16 residues. The V gene lost 3 bases and the J gene lost 7 bases, with 16 bases spanning the gap. Looked up from germline, CDR1 is MGHRA and CDR2 is YSYEKL. CDR3 coding DNA: TGCGCCAGCAGCCATCAGACAGAAACAAAAAATTCACCCCTCCACTTT. It specifies CASSHQTETKNSPLHF.

Worth noting for this clone: Sequence at one end of the junction differs from germline and may be a read error. The chain combines TRBV7-3 with TRBJ2-5, with 14 bases matching TRBD2. The CDR3 extends over 14 amino acids. Germline V CDR1 and CDR2: SGHTA, FQGTGA. The CDR3, as DNA: TGTGCCAGCAGCTCGGGACTAGCGGGAGAGTCCCAGTACTTC. Its protein is CASSSGLAGESQYF.

V gene TRBV6-5 combines with J gene TRBJ2-7, with D possibly being TRBD1 (6 bases). Germline V gene lookup returns CDR1 MNHEY and CDR2 SVGAGI. Between the trimmed V and J ends, which lost 8 bases and 0 bases, there was a span of 14 bases. The CDR3 is made up of 14 amino acids. This chain's CDR3 is CASGSGDGSYEQYF. DNA for the CDR3: TGTGCCAGCGGGTCAGGGGACGGCTCCTACGAGCAGTACTTC.

Details on this clone: Sequence at one end of the junction differs from germline and may be a read error. V gene TRBV5-6 combines with J gene TRBJ2-7, with 7 bases aligning to TRBD1. CDR3 length: 16 residues. Germline CDR1 SGHDT, CDR2 YYEEEE. CDR3 sequence: CAGSLDRARLRYEQYF. CDR3 in DNA: TGTGCCGGCAGCCTCGACAGGGCTCGTCTACGGTACGAGCAGTACTTC.

Here the CDR3 DNA reads TGTGCCTGGAGTGTAGGTGCAGGCCAAGAGACCCAGTACTTC. Protein product: CAWSVGAGQETQYF. The V and J genes are TRBV30 and TRBJ2-5, with D unclear. Trimming took 0 bases from V and 1 from J, leaving 9 bases between them. The CDR3 spans 14 residues. Germline CDR1 reads GTSNPN; CDR2 reads SVGIG (reference sequence).

The chain uses TRBV10-2 and TRBJ1-5; TRBD1 aligns across 7 bases. This CDR3 is 18 amino acids long. The V and J ends lost 0 bases and 4 bases, in that order; junction bases with no gene match: 12. The germline CDR1 and CDR2 sequences are WSHSY and SAAADI. DNA of the CDR3: TGCGCCAGCAGTGAGTCGCAGGGGGAGAGAGAAAGAAATCAGCCCCAGCATTTT. As protein: CASSESQGERERNQPQHF.